This record concerns one TCR beta chain sequence. Its cognate antigen is unknown. The data originate from a study of T cells expressing NK-cell markers. The overall study: Repertoires of TCR beta were obtained from T cells sorted as CD3+CD56+NKG2C+, CD3+CD56+NKG2C- and CD3+CD56-NKG2C+. Out of eight donors sequenced, seven tested HCMV-seropositive and the remaining one seronegative. The study, taken as a whole, reports: No clear determination of HCMV specificity was made for expanded NKG2C+ T cell clones. The study found dominant NKG2C+ clonotypes at about 1.0-8% of CD8+ T cells in about 6 donors.

For each CDR3 protein, TCRdb gives one entry from its re-call of the 5' RACE reads, without DNA. Its table lists hundreds of thousands of distinct CDR3 sequences. Germline loops: CDR1 MNHEY, CDR2 SVGAGI. The CDR3 length is 16 residues. The sequence derives from a man aged 18-75 years in good health. The gene calls are TRBV6-5 and TRBJ2-2. Sequencing used blood T cells: a sorted CD56 or NKG2C T cell subset, CD4+ or CD8+ T cells, or bulk PBMC T cells (not recorded which). CDR3 region: CASSYPKHRGTGELFF.